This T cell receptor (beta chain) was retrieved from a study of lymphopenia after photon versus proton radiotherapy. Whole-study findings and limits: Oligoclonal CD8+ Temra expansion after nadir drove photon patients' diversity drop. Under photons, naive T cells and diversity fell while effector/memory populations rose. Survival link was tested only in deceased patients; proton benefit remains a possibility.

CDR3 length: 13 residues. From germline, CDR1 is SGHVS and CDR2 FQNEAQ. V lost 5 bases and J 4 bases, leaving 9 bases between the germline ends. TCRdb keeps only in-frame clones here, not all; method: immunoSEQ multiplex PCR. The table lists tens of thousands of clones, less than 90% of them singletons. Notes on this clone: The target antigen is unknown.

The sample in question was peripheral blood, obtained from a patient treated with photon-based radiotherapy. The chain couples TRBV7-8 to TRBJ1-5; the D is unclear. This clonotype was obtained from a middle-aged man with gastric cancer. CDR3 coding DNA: TGTGCCAGCAGCCGCTCGGAAAATCAGCCCCAGCATTTT. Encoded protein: CASSRSENQPQHF. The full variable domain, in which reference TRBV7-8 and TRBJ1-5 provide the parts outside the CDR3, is GAGVSQSPRYKVAKRGQDVALRCDPISGHVSLFWYQQALGQGPEFLTYFQNEAQLDKSGLPSDRFFAERPEGSVSTLKIQRTQQEDSAVYLCASSRSENQPQHFGDGTRLSIL.